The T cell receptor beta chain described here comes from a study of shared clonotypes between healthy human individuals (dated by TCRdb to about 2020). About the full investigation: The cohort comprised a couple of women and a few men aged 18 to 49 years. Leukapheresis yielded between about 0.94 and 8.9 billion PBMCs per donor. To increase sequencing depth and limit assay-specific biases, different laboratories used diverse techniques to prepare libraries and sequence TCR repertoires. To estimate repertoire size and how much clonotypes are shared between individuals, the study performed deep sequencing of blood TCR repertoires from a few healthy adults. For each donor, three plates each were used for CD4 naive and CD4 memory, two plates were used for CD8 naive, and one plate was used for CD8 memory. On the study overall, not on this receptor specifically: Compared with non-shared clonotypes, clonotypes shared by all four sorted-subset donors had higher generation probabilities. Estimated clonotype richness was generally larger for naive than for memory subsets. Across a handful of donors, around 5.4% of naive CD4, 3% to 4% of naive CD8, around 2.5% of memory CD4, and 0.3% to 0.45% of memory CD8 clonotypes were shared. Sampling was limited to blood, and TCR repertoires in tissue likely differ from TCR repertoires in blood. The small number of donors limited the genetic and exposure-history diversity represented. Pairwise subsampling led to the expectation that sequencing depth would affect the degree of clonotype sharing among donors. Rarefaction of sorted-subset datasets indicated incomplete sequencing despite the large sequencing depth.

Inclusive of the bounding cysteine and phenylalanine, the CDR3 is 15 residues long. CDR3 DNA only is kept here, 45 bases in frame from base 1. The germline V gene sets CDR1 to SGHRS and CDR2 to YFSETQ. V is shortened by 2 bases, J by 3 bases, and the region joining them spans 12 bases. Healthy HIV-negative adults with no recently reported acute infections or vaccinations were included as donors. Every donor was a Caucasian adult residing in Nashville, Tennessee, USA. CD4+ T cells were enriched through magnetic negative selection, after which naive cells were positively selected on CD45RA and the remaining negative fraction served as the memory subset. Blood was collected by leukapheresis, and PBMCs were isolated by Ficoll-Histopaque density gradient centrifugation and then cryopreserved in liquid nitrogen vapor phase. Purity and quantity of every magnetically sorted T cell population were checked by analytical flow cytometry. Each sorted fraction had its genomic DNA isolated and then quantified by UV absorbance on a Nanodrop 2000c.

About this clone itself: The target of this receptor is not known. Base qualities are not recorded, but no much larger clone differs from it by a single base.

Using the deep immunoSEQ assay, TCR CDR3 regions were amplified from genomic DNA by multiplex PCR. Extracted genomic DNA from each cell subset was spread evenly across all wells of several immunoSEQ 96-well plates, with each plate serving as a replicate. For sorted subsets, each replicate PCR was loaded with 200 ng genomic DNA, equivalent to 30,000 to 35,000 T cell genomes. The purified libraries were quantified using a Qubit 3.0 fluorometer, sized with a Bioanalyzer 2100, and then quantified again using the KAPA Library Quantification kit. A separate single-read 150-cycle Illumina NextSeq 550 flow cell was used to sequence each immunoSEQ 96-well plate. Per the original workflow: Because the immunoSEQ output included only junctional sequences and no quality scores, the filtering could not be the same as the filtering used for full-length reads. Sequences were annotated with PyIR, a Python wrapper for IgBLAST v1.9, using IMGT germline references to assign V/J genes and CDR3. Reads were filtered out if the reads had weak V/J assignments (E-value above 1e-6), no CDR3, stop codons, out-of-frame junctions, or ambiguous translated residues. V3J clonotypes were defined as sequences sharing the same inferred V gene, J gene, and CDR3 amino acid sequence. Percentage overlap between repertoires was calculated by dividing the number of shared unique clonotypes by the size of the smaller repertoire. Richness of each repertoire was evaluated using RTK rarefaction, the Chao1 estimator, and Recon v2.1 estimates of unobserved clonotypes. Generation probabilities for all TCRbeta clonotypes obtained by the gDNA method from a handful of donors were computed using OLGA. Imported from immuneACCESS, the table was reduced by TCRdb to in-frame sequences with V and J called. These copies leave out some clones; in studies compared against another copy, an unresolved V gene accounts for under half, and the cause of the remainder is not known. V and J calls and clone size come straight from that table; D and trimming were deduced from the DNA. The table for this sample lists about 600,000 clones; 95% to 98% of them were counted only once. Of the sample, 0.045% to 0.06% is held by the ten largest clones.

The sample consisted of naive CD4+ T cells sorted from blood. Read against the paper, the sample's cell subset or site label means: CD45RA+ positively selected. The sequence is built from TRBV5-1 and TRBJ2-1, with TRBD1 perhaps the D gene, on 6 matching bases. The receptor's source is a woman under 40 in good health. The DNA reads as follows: TGCGCCAGCAGCTTTGAAGGGGGTCTCTACAATGAGCAGTTCTTC. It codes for CASSFEGGLYNEQFF.